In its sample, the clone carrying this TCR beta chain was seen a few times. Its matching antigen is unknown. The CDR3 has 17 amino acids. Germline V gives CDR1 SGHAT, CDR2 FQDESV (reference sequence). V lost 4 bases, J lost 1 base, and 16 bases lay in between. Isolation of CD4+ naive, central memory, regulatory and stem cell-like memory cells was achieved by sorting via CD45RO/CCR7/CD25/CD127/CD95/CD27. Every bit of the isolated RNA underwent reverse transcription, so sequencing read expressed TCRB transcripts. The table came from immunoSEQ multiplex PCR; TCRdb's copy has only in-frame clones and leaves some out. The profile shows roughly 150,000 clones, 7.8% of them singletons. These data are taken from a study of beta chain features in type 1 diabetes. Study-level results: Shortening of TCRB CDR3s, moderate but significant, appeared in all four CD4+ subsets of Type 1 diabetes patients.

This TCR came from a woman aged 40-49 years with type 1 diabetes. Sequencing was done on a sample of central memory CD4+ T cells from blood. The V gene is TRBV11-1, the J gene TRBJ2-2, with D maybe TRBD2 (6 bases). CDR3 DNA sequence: TGTGCCAGCAGCTCGTATCAGGGAGGAGTGAACACCGGGGAGCTGTTTTTT. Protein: CASSSYQGGVNTGELFF.